One sample yielded the 26 T cell receptor beta chains listed below, sequenced in a study of blood T cell repertoires in COVID-19. Libraries were prepared by immunoSEQ multiplex PCR; TCRdb keeps only in-frame clonotypes and omits some of them. The sample contains 250,000 to 350,000 clones, 90% of which appear only once. The source material was PBMCs or T cells enriched from blood (not recorded which). Receptors originate from a woman aged 25 to 39 who had recovered from COVID-19.

The genes are TRBV30 and TRBJ2-7, with TRBD1 identical over 7 bases. The CDR3 length is 11 residues. Germline CDR1 reads GTSNPN; CDR2 reads SVGIG (reference sequence). V dropped 6 bases and J dropped 5; count of bases not matched to a gene: 4. In DNA, the CDR3 is TGTGCCTGTAACAGGGGCGACGAGCAGTACTTC. It is translated as CACNRGDEQYF.

The V gene is TRBV30, the J gene TRBJ2-3; no definite D call. Trimming cost V 3 bases and J 0 bases, with 4 bases left between them. This CDR3 region has 12 residues. In germline, CDR1 is GTSNPN, CDR2 SVGIG (reference sequence). CDR3 nucleotide sequence: TGTGCCTGGAGCGGGAGCACAGATACGCAGTATTTT. This encodes CAWSGSTDTQYF.

The CDR3 DNA sequence: TGCGCCAGCAGCCAAGGGACAGGGACGCAAGAGACCCAGTACTTC. Amino acid sequence: CASSQGTGTQETQYF. This chain links TRBV4-3 with TRBJ2-5; 8 bases match TRBD1. The CDR3 has 15 amino acids. Trimming cost V 1 base and J 2 bases; bases outside gene matches: 3. Germline V gives CDR1 LGHNA, CDR2 YSLEER.

This chain connects TRBV4-1 to TRBJ1-1; possibly TRBD1 for D (5 bases). Deletions cut 5 bases from V and 4 bases from J, with 11 bases between. Germline CDR1 is MGHRA and CDR2 is YSYEKL. The CDR3 is 13 residues long. CDR3 DNA: TGCGCCAGCAGCTCGGGCAGGGCCACTGAAGCTTTCTTT. As protein: CASSSGRATEAFF.

In its sample, this clone was seen once. The chain carries TRBV5-1 and TRBJ2-3; the D is unclear. CDR3 length equals 14 residues. Germline-derived CDR1 and CDR2 are SGHRS and YFSETQ. V dropped 0 bases and J dropped 1 base, with 6 bases sitting between them. The CDR3 coding sequence is TGCGCCAGCAGCTTGGCCCAGGGCACAGATACGCAGTATTTT. Translating it yields CASSLAQGTDTQYF.

This chain uses TRBV19 with TRBJ2-1; no clear D. Germline CDR1 is LNHDA and CDR2 is SQIVND (reference sequence). The germline V and J ends were trimmed by 4 bases and 2 bases, with 9 bases remaining between them. The CDR3 runs to 14 residues. The DNA for the CDR3 is TGTGCCAGTAGTAGCCCTGGCCCCTACAATGAGCAGTTCTTC. Translation gives CASSSPGPYNEQFF.

This rearrangement joins TRBV27 to TRBJ1-2; 10 bases line up with TRBD1. This CDR3 contains 15 residues. CDR1 is MNHEY, CDR2 SMNVEV, per germline (reference sequence). V dropped 5 bases and J dropped 4; count of bases not matched to a gene: 7. Written as DNA, the CDR3 is TGTGCCAGCAGTCAATCGACAGGGGGCATCTATGGCTACACCTTC. This translates into CASSQSTGGIYGYTF.

This chain connects TRBV28 to TRBJ1-2; tentative D call: TRBD1 (6 bases). Germline CDR1 reads MDHEN; CDR2 reads SYDVKM. This CDR3 is 13 amino acids long. Trimming left V 5 bases short and J 8 bases short, with 15 bases between. CDR3 nucleotide sequence: TGTGCCAGCAGTCCCTGGGACATAGGGGGCTACACCTTC. Residues: CASSPWDIGGYTF.

The rearrangement uses TRBV3-1 (or the pseudogene TRBV3-2) and TRBJ1-2; weak D call: TRBD1 (5 bases). CDR1 is LGHDT and CDR2 is YNNKEL in the germline V gene (reference sequence). CDR3 length equals 14 residues. Trimming took 0 bases from V and 7 from J, leaving 12 bases between them. In nucleotides, the CDR3 is TGTGCCAGCAGCCAAGATAAACAGGTTGGTGGCTACACCTTC. Amino acids: CASSQDKQVGGYTF.

The CDR3 DNA reads TGTGCCAGCTCCCCGCTCGGCGGAGACCAAGAGACCCAGTACTTC. This sequence encodes CASSPLGGDQETQYF. The chain couples TRBV18 to TRBJ2-5; D not certain. Germline CDR1 reads KGHSH; CDR2 reads LQKENI. The CDR3 length is 15 residues. With 6 bases removed from V and 0 bases from J, the gap between germline ends came to 14 bases.

The count of this clone is one. The rearrangement joins TRBV28 to TRBJ1-5; TRBD1 agrees at 7 bases. In germline, CDR1 is MDHEN, CDR2 SYDVKM. The length of the CDR3 is 14 residues. V was clipped by 10 bases and J by 5 bases; unmatched bases: 11. CDR3 in amino acids: CATTPSDRYQPQHF. DNA of the CDR3: TGTGCCACCACTCCTTCGGACAGGTATCAGCCCCAGCATTTT.

In DNA, the CDR3 is TGTGCCAGTAAGGAGGGGACGGGGAACACTGAAGCTTTCTTT. It is translated as CASKEGTGNTEAFF. The rearrangement links TRBV19 to TRBJ1-1; tentative D call: TRBD1 (5 bases). The CDR3 runs to 14 residues. The germline CDR1 and CDR2 sequences are LNHDA and SQIVND (reference sequence). Trimming stripped 7 bases from V and 1 base from J, with 13 bases between.

The gene calls are TRBV3-1 (or the pseudogene TRBV3-2) and TRBJ2-3; the match to TRBD1 covers 7 bases. V shed 4 bases, J shed 3 bases, and the junction held 7 bases outside the gene matches. Per germline, CDR1 LGHDT and CDR2 YNNKEL (reference sequence). The CDR3 has 15 amino acids. The CDR3 DNA follows: TGTGCCAGCAGCCCAAGGGACAGAGGAACAGATACGCAGTATTTT. Protein sequence: CASSPRDRGTDTQYF.

The gene calls are TRBV7-9 and TRBJ2-2; TRBD1 agrees at 9 bases. The CDR3 consists of 17 residues. Germline loops: CDR1 SEHNR, CDR2 FQNEAQ (reference sequence). The J segment lost 0 bases and the V segment lost 5 bases, leaving 7 bases of the junction unmatched. The CDR3 bases are TGTGCCAGCAGCCCGACAGGGGGATCATCGAACACCGGGGAGCTGTTTTTT. Encoded protein: CASSPTGGSSNTGELFF.

Regarding this clone: Other nucleotide sequences in the sample specify the same CDR3. The chain couples TRBV30 to TRBJ2-1; 8 nucleotides line up with TRBD1. Trimming removed 1 base from V and 4 bases from J; junction bases left unmatched: 0. Germline V lookup: CDR1 GTSNPN, CDR2 SVGIG (reference sequence). This CDR3 is built from 13 residues. CDR3 sequence (DNA): TGTGCCTGGAGTGGACAGGGGTACAATGAGCAGTTCTTC. This gives the protein CAWSGQGYNEQFF.

V is TRBV5-1 and J is TRBJ2-7; 9 positions agree with TRBD2. CDR1 is SGHRS and CDR2 is YFSETQ in the germline V gene. The CDR3 spans 15 residues. The ends lost 2 bases at V and 0 bases at J; junction bases unmatched: 3. DNA of the CDR3: TGCGCCAGCAGCTTCGCTAGCGGGACCTCCTACGAGCAGTACTTC. Protein: CASSFASGTSYEQYF. The full variable domain, completed using reference TRBV5-1 and TRBJ2-7, is KAGVTQTPRYLIKTRGQQVTLSCSPISGHRSVSWYQQTPGQGLQFLFEYFSETQRNKGNFPGRFSGRQFSNSRSEMNVSTLELGDSALYLCASSFASGTSYEQYFGPGTRLTVT.

The J gene is TRBJ2-3, the V gene TRBV3-1 (or the pseudogene TRBV3-2), with a possible D match to TRBD2 (5 bases). CDR3 size: 16 residues. Germline CDR1 is LGHDT and CDR2 is YNNKEL (reference sequence). Trimming stripped 1 base from V and 4 bases from J, with 15 bases between. The CDR3 nucleotides read TGTGCCAGCAGCCAAGTAGGAACGGGAAGTCCAGATACGCAGTATTTT. Translating gives CASSQVGTGSPDTQYF.

The chain employs TRBV3-1 (or the pseudogene TRBV3-2) and TRBJ2-2; TRBD1 aligns across 7 bases. The CDR3 extends over 14 amino acids. Trimming removed 6 bases from V and 5 bases from J; junction bases left unmatched: 6. Germline values: CDR1 LGHDT, CDR2 YNNKEL (reference sequence). This CDR3 is CASRPTGETGELFF. The CDR3 DNA follows: TGTGCCAGCAGACCCACAGGGGAAACCGGGGAGCTGTTTTTT.

The J gene is TRBJ1-5, the V gene TRBV4-2; TRBD1 might be the D (6 bases). Looked up from germline, CDR1 is LGHNA and CDR2 is YNFKEQ. The length of the CDR3 is 16 residues. Trimming took 0 bases from V and 4 from J, leaving 13 bases between them. The CDR3 here is CASSQEYRVRNQPQHF. The CDR3 bases are TGTGCCAGCAGCCAAGAGTACAGGGTTAGGAATCAGCCCCAGCATTTT.

Concerning this clone itself: At one of its ends the junction is not consistent with the germline gene, which may arise from a read error. This rearrangement joins TRBV11-2 to TRBJ2-7, with 9 nucleotides matching TRBD2. The germline V gene has CDR1 SGHAT and CDR2 FQNNGV. The CDR3 has 13 amino acids. The CDR3 DNA is TGTGCCAGCAGTTTAGCGGGAGCTTACGAGCAGTACTTC. Amino acids: CASSLAGAYEQYF.

This rearrangement joins TRBV23-1 to TRBJ2-3, with a possible D match to TRBD2 (5 bases). TRBV23-1 counts as an open reading frame of uncertain function. CDR3 length: 17 amino acids. Trimming stripped 3 bases from V and 0 bases from J, with 16 bases between. The CDR3 spells CASSQPTRADSTDTQYF. DNA of the CDR3: TGCGCCAGCAGTCAGCCGACGCGGGCAGATAGCACAGATACGCAGTATTTT.

The chain joins TRBV6-5 to TRBJ1-5, with a tentative D call TRBD1 (6 bases). The germline gives CDR1 MNHEY, CDR2 SVGAGI. The V and J ends lost 6 bases and 3 bases respectively, with 9 bases between them. This CDR3 region has 13 residues. CDR3 residues: CASRGAYNQPQHF. The CDR3, as DNA: TGTGCCAGCAGGGGGGCCTACAATCAGCCCCAGCATTTT.

The chain joins TRBV20-1 to TRBJ2-7, with 7 bases that match TRBD1. This CDR3 contains 15 residues. From germline, CDR1 is DFQATT and CDR2 SNEGSKA (reference sequence). The J segment lost 7 bases and the V segment lost 3 bases, leaving 15 bases of the junction unmatched. In DNA form, the CDR3 reads TGCAGTGCTAGTCAGGTGGGACAGACCCTAGGGGAGCAGTACTTC. Encoded protein: CSASQVGQTLGEQYF.

The gene calls are TRBV28 and TRBJ2-2; 9 nucleotides align to TRBD1. Trimming cost V 5 bases and J 2 bases; bases outside gene matches: 9. The germline V gene encodes CDR1 MDHEN and CDR2 SYDVKM. This CDR3 region has 17 residues. The CDR3 here is CASSTPGQGHNTGELFF. The CDR3, as DNA: TGTGCCAGCAGTACACCCGGACAGGGGCACAACACCGGGGAGCTGTTTTTT.

This rearrangement joins TRBV3-1 (or the pseudogene TRBV3-2) to TRBJ2-1, with a weak D call TRBD2 (6 bases). CDR3 size: 17 residues. V was clipped by 4 bases and J by 2 bases, with 18 bases between them. Per germline, CDR1 LGHDT and CDR2 YNNKEL (reference sequence). CDR3 sequence: CASSPDDRGVTYNEQFF. The CDR3 DNA follows: TGTGCCAGCAGCCCAGATGATCGCGGGGTAACCTACAATGAGCAGTTCTTC.

The rearrangement links TRBV19 to TRBJ1-2; no reliable D call. With 5 bases removed from V and 4 bases from J, the gap between germline ends came to 11 bases. Per the germline V gene, CDR1 is LNHDA and CDR2 is SQIVND (reference sequence). CDR3 size: 13 residues. The chain's CDR3 is CASSLIGSYGYTF. DNA of the CDR3: TGTGCCAGTAGTCTTATAGGGAGCTATGGCTACACCTTC.